These 21 T cell receptor beta chains were sequenced from one sample in a study of regulatory T cells in long-lasting Graves disease. The sample's time point: newly diagnosed GD, antithyroid drugs for less than 3 months. Construction of the TCR library relied on RNA isolated from PBMCs. With iRepertoire HTBI primers and Arm-PCR of CDR3 regions, TCR beta libraries were built. Via MiXCR, TCRdb re-called the multiplex PCR reads, giving one row per CDR3 protein. The repertoire holds some 340,000 distinct CDR3 sequences, with approximately 12% as singletons. This sample also belongs to another study, concerning T cells in Graves' hyperthyroidism and ophthalmopathy.

The sample consisted of peripheral blood mononuclear cells (PBMCs), taken at new diagnosis, from a patient treated with antithyroid drugs. Receptors were obtained from a woman between 18 and 29 years old with Graves disease.

There are many counts of this clonotype. The CDR3 DNA sequence: TGTGCCAGCAGTTTAAATGGGGCTTACCAAGAGACCCAGTACTTC. This encodes CASSLNGAYQETQYF. The chain employs TRBV12-3 or TRBV12-4 and TRBJ2-5, with a tentative D call TRBD1 (5 bases). CDR3 size: 15 residues. Trimming stripped 2 bases from V and 0 bases from J, with 10 bases between.

Concerning this clonotype: It may be a read error: a sequence one base away is much more abundant. The chain uses TRBV6-2 or TRBV6-3 and TRBJ2-7; D perhaps matches TRBD1 (6 bases). CDR1 is MNHEY and CDR2 is SVGEGT in the germline V gene. The CDR3 sequence is 12 residues long. The CDR3 DNA follows: TGTGCCAGCAGGGGACACGTCTACGAGCAGCACGTC. It yields the protein CASRGHVYEQHV.

In this sample, this clonotype turned up many times. The chain couples TRBV4-2 to TRBJ1-4, with D hard to call. This CDR3 is built from 15 residues. Germline CDR1 and CDR2: LGHNA and YNFKEQ. The ends were cut back, 0 bases at V and 3 bases at J, with 8 bases in the middle. This chain's CDR3 is CASSQDAQSNEKLFF. The CDR3 nucleotides are TGTGCCAGCAGCCAAGATGCCCAGTCTAATGAAAAACTGTTTTTT.

V is TRBV11-2 and J is TRBJ1-3; maybe TRBD1 (5 bases). The CDR3 has 16 amino acids. Trimming removed 3 bases at V and 2 bases at J, with 14 bases between. CDR1 SGHAT and CDR2 FQNNGV come from the germline V gene. In nucleotides, the CDR3 is TGTGCCAGCAGCTTTTTATCAGAGGGACCTGGAAACACCATATATTTT. Its protein is CASSFLSEGPGNTIYF.

The table lists this clonotype with many counts. V and J are TRBV7-2 and TRBJ1-4; maybe TRBD1 (5 bases). Germline V lookup: CDR1 SGHTA, CDR2 FQGNSA. V lost 5 bases to trimming and J lost 8 bases, with 15 bases between them. CDR3 size: 14 residues. The CDR3 sequence is CASSGPGAFEKLFF. The CDR3 DNA follows: TGTGCCAGCAGCGGCCCCGGGGCGTTCGAAAAACTGTTTTTT.

This clonotype showed up many times. The chain recombines TRBV3-1 with TRBJ2-2, with D unresolved. The CDR3 runs to 15 residues. Trimming left V 4 bases short and J 1 base short, with 10 bases between. Germline V gene lookup returns CDR1 LGHDT and CDR2 YNNKEL (reference sequence). CDR3 DNA sequence: TGTGCCAGCAGCCCCGGCTGGATGAACACCGGGGAGCTGTTTTTT. As protein: CASSPGWMNTGELFF.

This clonotype showed up many times. In DNA form, the CDR3 reads TGTGCCAGCAGCTTAGTGTCGTTAGGGCCCTCCTACAATGAGCAGTTCTTC. Translation gives CASSLVSLGPSYNEQFF. The chain links TRBV7-8 to TRBJ2-1, with D hard to call. This CDR3 is built from 17 residues. The V and J ends lost 1 base and 0 bases respectively, with 13 bases between them. In germline, CDR1 is SGHVS, CDR2 FQNEAQ.

This clonotype was counted only a few times. The chain uses TRBV3-2 and TRBJ2-1; the table's D gene call, TRBD2, was not cross checked with the DNA. TRBV3-2 is a pseudogene. The CDR3 contains 16 residues. CDR3 in amino acids: CASSQWLVVGLPEQFF. The CDR3 coding sequence is TGTGCCAGCAGCCAATGGCTAGTCGTAGGGCTGCCTGAGCAGTTCTTC.

There are many counts of this clonotype. The junction does not match germline at one end; this may be a read error. The CDR3 coding sequence is TGTGCCAGCAACTTAGTCCTAACCTCGGGGGCAGCTTTCTTT. Translation: CASNLVLTSGAAFF. The genes are TRBV7-9 and TRBJ1-1, with a weak D call TRBD1 (6 bases). The CDR3 is 14 residues long. Germline CDR1 reads SEHNR; CDR2 reads FQNEAQ (reference sequence).

This clonotype has a handful of counts. A much larger clonotype is one base distant, so this may be a read error. V is TRBV3-2 and J is TRBJ2-3; TRBD1 is the table's D call, not checked against the DNA. TRBV3-2 is deemed a pseudogene. CDR3 length: 17 residues. CDR3 loop: CANSPPMGSAGTDTQYF. CDR3 DNA: TGTGCCAACAGCCCCCCCATGGGATCAGCGGGCACAGATACGCAGTATTTT.

This clonotype was detected many times. The chain carries TRBV6-1 and TRBJ2-3; TRBD2 matches at 10 bases. This CDR3 region has 18 residues. Per the germline V gene, CDR1 is MNHNS and CDR2 is SASEGT. The ends lost 6 bases at V and 2 bases at J; junction bases unmatched: 14. CDR3 DNA: TGTGCCAGCAGAACCCCCTCCGGAGCGGGGGGGAACACAGATACGCAGTATTTT. Amino acid sequence: CASRTPSGAGGNTDTQYF.

In its sample, this clonotype was seen many times. This chain's CDR3 is CASSPDGSYNEQFF. CDR3 nucleotide sequence: TGTGCCAGCAGCCCGGACGGGTCCTACAATGAGCAGTTCTTC. The rearrangement uses TRBV4-2 and TRBJ2-1; D gene ambiguous. Trimming removed 4 bases from V and 1 base from J, with 8 bases in between. Germline V CDR1 and CDR2: LGHNA, YNFKEQ. The CDR3 is made up of 14 amino acids.

This clonotype was counted at least ten times. The chain couples TRBV6-1 to TRBJ2-5; no clear D gene. This CDR3 spans 14 amino acids. Trimming took 5 bases from V and 2 from J, leaving 12 bases between them. Germline CDR1 reads MNHNS; CDR2 reads SASEGT. The CDR3: CASSLPGRQETQYF. The CDR3 DNA follows: TGTGCCAGCAGTCTTCCGGGTCGGCAAGAGACCCAGTACTTC.

This clonotype was observed a handful of times. This chain uses TRBV5-6 with TRBJ2-6; D perhaps matches TRBD2 (5 bases). In germline, CDR1 is SGHDT, CDR2 YYEEEE. The germline V and J ends were trimmed by 1 base and 2 bases, with 19 bases remaining between them. The length of the CDR3 is 19 residues. The CDR3 is CASSLLAGKSAPGANVLTF. In nucleotides, the CDR3 is TGTGCCAGCAGCTTGCTCGCGGGCAAGTCCGCACCTGGGGCCAACGTCCTGACTTTC.

This clonotype occurred many times. The rearrangement uses TRBV27 and TRBJ2-1; no firm D call. With 2 bases removed from V and 5 bases from J, the gap between germline ends came to 7 bases. Germline CDR1 is MNHEY and CDR2 is SMNVEV (reference sequence). The CDR3 is 13 amino acids. The CDR3 loop is CASSLGSHNEQFF. The DNA for the CDR3 is TGTGCCAGCAGTTTAGGAAGCCACAATGAGCAGTTCTTC.

This clonotype was observed at least ten times. The chain recombines TRBV27 with TRBJ2-1, with 12 positions matching TRBD2. The J call is in doubt because the DNA end fits TRBJ2-5 better. CDR1 MNHEY and CDR2 SMNVEV come from the germline V gene (reference sequence). The CDR3 extends over 15 amino acids. CDR3 sequence (DNA): TGTGCCAGCAGCTTCTTACCGGGACTAGCGGGGACCCAGTACTTC. This translates into CASSFLPGLAGTQYF.

This clonotype was seen many times. This chain joins TRBV29-1 and TRBJ1-1; a possible D gene is TRBD1 (5 bases). V was cut by 4 bases and J by 3 bases, with 15 bases left in between. Germline lookup yields CDR1 SQVTM and CDR2 ANQGSEA. There are 14 residues in the CDR3. The CDR3 spells CSVGRDGRYTEAFF. CDR3 in DNA: TGCAGCGTTGGAAGGGACGGAAGGTACACTGAAGCTTTCTTT.

This clonotype came up many times. The chain couples TRBV6-6 to TRBJ2-5, with 11 bases fitting TRBD2. CDR1 and CDR2 from the germline V gene are MNHNY and SVGAGI (reference sequence). There are 17 residues in the CDR3. The V gene end was trimmed by 0 bases and the J gene end by 7 bases; junction bases not matched to a gene: 10. The CDR3 nucleotides read TGTGCCAGCAGTTACTCGTGGTCAACCGGGACTAGCGGGACCCAGTACTTC. It codes for CASSYSWSTGTSGTQYF.

The chain combines TRBV7-2 with TRBJ2-2; 11 bases line up with TRBD2. The V segment lost 6 bases and the J segment 6 bases; nucleotides outside the gene matches: 9. Germline assignment: CDR1 SGHTA and CDR2 FQGNSA. CDR3 length: 16 amino acids. CDR3 DNA sequence: TGTGCCAGCAGACCTACTAGCGGGAGTTTCGCCGGGGAGCTGTTTTTT. This encodes CASRPTSGSFAGELFF.

The chain recombines TRBV20-1 with TRBJ2-1; D is uncertain. CDR1 is DFQATT and CDR2 is SNEGSKA in the germline V gene (reference sequence). With 6 bases removed from V and 8 bases from J, the gap between germline ends came to 26 bases. The CDR3 extends over 16 amino acids. The CDR3 DNA reads as TGCAGTGCCAAGCCGTTAACCCGGAAAAACTTAGATGAGCAGTTCTTC. It specifies CSAKPLTRKNLDEQFF.

This clonotype was detected a few times. This sequence joins TRBV29-1 and TRBJ2-1; TRBD1 agrees at 7 bases. This CDR3 is 12 amino acids long. Germline V CDR1 and CDR2: SQVTM, ANQGSEA. The V segment lost 7 bases and the J segment 3 bases; nucleotides outside the gene matches: 3. CDR3 sequence: CSGRTGYNEQFF. As DNA, the CDR3 is TGCAGCGGTAGGACAGGCTACAATGAGCAGTTCTTC.